Below are 17 T cell receptor beta chains sequenced from a single sample in a study of blood T cell repertoires in COVID-19. Assay used: immunoSEQ multiplex PCR; TCRdb lists only in-frame clones, some missing. The repertoire holds approximately 120,000 clones, nearly 85% seen once, with around 6.7% in the top ten. Specimen: peripheral blood. The source of these receptors is a woman aged 45-65 years with acute or convalescent COVID-19.

This clone has a single count. This sequence joins TRBV5-1 and TRBJ2-2; TRBD2 aligns across 9 bases. The CDR3 covers 21 residues. The germline V gene encodes CDR1 SGHRS and CDR2 YFSETQ. The ends lost 0 bases at V and 0 bases at J; junction bases unmatched: 15. Written as DNA, the CDR3 is TGCGCCAGCAGCTTGGAGATAGCGGGGGAGATAGATCCCGCGAACACCGGGGAGCTGTTTTTT. Its translation: CASSLEIAGEIDPANTGELFF.

This rearrangement joins TRBV7-3 to TRBJ2-6, with 8 bases identical to TRBD1. The CDR3 spans 17 residues. The V gene end was trimmed by 1 base and the J gene end by 2 bases; junction bases not matched to a gene: 4. CDR1 is SGHTA, CDR2 FQGTGA, per germline. The CDR3 loop is CASSLRTGMTGANVLTF. The CDR3 DNA is TGTGCCAGCAGCTTAAGGACAGGGATGACTGGGGCCAACGTCCTGACTTTC.

The chain employs TRBV6-1 and TRBJ2-3; tentative D call: TRBD1 (5 bases). The CDR3 length is 15 residues. The germline V and J ends were trimmed by 2 bases and 5 bases, with 14 bases remaining between them. The germline V gene encodes CDR1 MNHNS and CDR2 SASEGT. CDR3 sequence: CASSETMLREDTQYF. DNA of the CDR3: TGTGCCAGCAGTGAAACGATGCTCAGGGAAGATACGCAGTATTTT.

The chain has TRBV30 and TRBJ1-5, with 9 nucleotides matching TRBD1. V dropped 1 base and J dropped 5; count of bases not matched to a gene: 9. The CDR3 has 16 amino acids. Germline-derived CDR1 and CDR2 are GTSNPN and SVGIG (reference sequence). The CDR3 DNA is TGTGCCTGGAGTGGGACAGGGGCGTTGGACGATCAGCCCCAGCATTTT. Its translation: CAWSGTGALDDQPQHF.

Of note for this clone: The sample contains more than one DNA sequence encoding this CDR3. This sequence joins TRBV9 and TRBJ1-4; D might be TRBD1 (6 bases). Germline V gene data show CDR1 as SGDLS and CDR2 as YYNGEE. This CDR3 is 14 amino acids long. Trimming stripped 0 bases from V and 5 bases from J, with 8 bases between. This CDR3 is CASSVGQGNEKLFF. CDR3 DNA: TGTGCCAGCAGCGTAGGGCAGGGGAATGAAAAACTGTTTTTT. The full variable domain, rest sourced from reference TRBV9 and TRBJ1-4, is DSGVTQTPKHLITATGQRVTLRCSPRSGDLSVYWYQQSLDQGLQFLIQYYNGEERAKGNILERFSAQQFPDLHSELNLSSLELGDSALYFCASSVGQGNEKLFFGSGTQLSVL.

The chain couples TRBV7-3 to TRBJ1-1, with a tentative D call TRBD1 (6 bases). CDR3 size: 13 residues. The germline V gene encodes CDR1 SGHTA and CDR2 FQGTGA. V shed 8 bases and J shed 4 bases, with 14 bases lying between them. For the CDR3, the DNA is TGTGCCAGCGGGCGGGGAGGGGGCACTGAAGCTTTCTTT. Protein product: CASGRGGGTEAFF. Variable domain in full (rest from reference TRBV7-3 and TRBJ1-1): GAGVSQTPSNKVTEKGKYVELRCDPISGHTALYWYRQSLGQGPEFLIYFQGTGAADDSGLPNDRFFAVRPEGSVSTLKIQRTERGDSAVYLCASGRGGGTEAFFGQGTRLTVV.

The chain uses TRBV18 and TRBJ1-2, with 7 bases matching TRBD1. Germline values: CDR1 KGHSH, CDR2 LQKENI. With 0 bases clipped from V and 5 bases from J, the junction kept 6 bases outside the gene matches. This CDR3 has 15 amino acids. The chain's CDR3 is CASSPPGQVTYGYTF. The CDR3 DNA sequence: TGTGCCAGCTCACCACCTGGACAGGTTACTTATGGCTACACCTTC.

The chain uses TRBV30 and TRBJ1-5, with D unresolved. Per the germline V gene, CDR1 is GTSNPN and CDR2 is SVGIG (reference sequence). The CDR3 consists of 13 residues. Trimming removed 1 base from V and 6 bases from J, with 10 bases in between. CDR3 region: CAWSENRLQPQHF. The DNA of the CDR3 is TGTGCCTGGAGTGAAAACCGACTTCAGCCCCAGCATTTT.

The genes are TRBV5-5 and TRBJ2-1; D remains unclear. The germline V gene encodes CDR1 SGHKS and CDR2 YYEKEE (reference sequence). The CDR3 sequence is 13 residues long. Between the trimmed V and J ends, which lost 0 bases and 6 bases, there was a span of 7 bases. The DNA for the CDR3 is TGTGCCAGCAGCTTGGGGCCTGGCAATGAGCAGTTCTTC. It yields the protein CASSLGPGNEQFF.

The V call is TRBV6-4, the J call TRBJ1-5; no reliable D call. The V end was cut by 0 bases, the J end by 2 bases, with 20 bases between. Looked up from germline, CDR1 is MRHNA and CDR2 is SNTAGT. The CDR3 is 19 residues long. CDR3: CASSDSLPRVTTGNQPQHF. CDR3 coding DNA: TGTGCCAGCAGTGACTCGTTACCGCGGGTGACCACGGGCAATCAGCCCCAGCATTTT.

The chain joins TRBV5-1 to TRBJ2-3; the D gene is possibly TRBD2 (6 bases). The V gene's germline CDR1 is SGHRS and CDR2 YFSETQ. This CDR3 has 14 amino acids. V lost 0 bases and J 6 bases, leaving 11 bases between the germline ends. CDR3 sequence: CASSLAPGTDTQYF. DNA of the CDR3: TGCGCCAGCAGCTTGGCCCCAGGGACTGATACGCAGTATTTT.

J is TRBJ1-2 and V is TRBV10-3, with 7 bases that match TRBD1. The CDR3 has 14 amino acids. CDR1 and CDR2 from the germline V gene are ENHRY and SYGVKD. The V and J ends lost 5 bases and 6 bases, in that order; junction bases with no gene match: 9. This CDR3 is CAISRTGLGNGYTF. The CDR3 DNA reads as TGTGCCATCAGTCGGACAGGCCTCGGAAATGGCTACACCTTC.

In this sample, this clone turned up a few times. This chain connects TRBV12-2 to TRBJ1-2; TRBD1 reflects the table's D call only, with no check against the DNA. TRBV12-2 has pseudogene status. The CDR3 spans 16 residues. The CDR3 bases are TGTGCAAGTCGCTTAGCGCCGGGACAGGGGTGTCATGGCTACACCTTC. It specifies CASRLAPGQGCHGYTF.

The chain carries TRBV15 and TRBJ2-1, with TRBD2 identical over 7 bases. The CDR3 sequence is 18 residues long. The ends lost 2 bases at V and 7 bases at J; junction bases unmatched: 17. CDR1 and CDR2 (germline): LNHNV, YYDKDF (reference sequence). The CDR3 coding sequence is TGTGCCACCAGCAGATTCCCGCCGGGAGGAAAGGTATTTAATGAGCAGTTCTTC. This sequence encodes CATSRFPPGGKVFNEQFF. The whole variable domain, remainder taken from reference TRBV15 and TRBJ2-1, is DAMVIQNPRYQVTQFGKPVTLSCSQTLNHNVMYWYQQKSSQAPKLLFHYYDKDFNNEADTPDNFQSRRPNTSFCFLDIRSPGLGDTAMYLCATSRFPPGGKVFNEQFFGPGTRLTVL.

This chain joins TRBV7-6 and TRBJ2-7; 9 bases fit TRBD1. The V segment lost 4 bases and the J segment 5 bases; nucleotides outside the gene matches: 9. The CDR3 runs 15 residues. CDR1 and CDR2 (germline): SGHVS, FNYEAQ. The CDR3 DNA reads as TGTGCCAGCAGCTCCCCTGGGGACAGGGCCGACGAGCAGTACTTC. Translation: CASSSPGDRADEQYF. The full variable domain, in which reference TRBV7-6 and TRBJ2-7 provide the parts outside the CDR3, is GAGVSQSPRYKVTKRGQDVALRCDPISGHVSLYWYRQALGQGPEFLTYFNYEAQQDKSGLPNDRFSAERPEGSISTLTIQRTEQRDSAMYRCASSSPGDRADEQYFGPGTRLTVT.

The chain recombines TRBV7-2 with TRBJ2-3; possible D gene TRBD1, 7 bases. The CDR3 spans 14 residues. The germline gives CDR1 SGHTA, CDR2 FQGNSA. V was clipped by 10 bases and J by 9 bases, with 23 bases between them. The chain's CDR3 is CATRRQGLLGTQYF. CDR3 nucleotides: TGTGCCACCCGAAGACAGGGACTCTTGGGGACGCAGTATTTT. Drawing the rest from reference TRBV7-2 and TRBJ2-3, the complete variable domain is GAGVSQSPSNKVTEKGKDVELRCDPISGHTALYWYRQSLGQGLEFLIYFQGNSAPDKSGLPSDRFSAERTGGSVSTLTIQRTQQEDSAVYLCATRRQGLLGTQYFGPGTRLTVL.

This chain's CDR3 is CAISENIASHSPLHF. The CDR3 region has the DNA TGTGCCATCAGTGAGAATATAGCATCCCATTCACCCCTCCACTTT. This rearrangement joins TRBV10-3 to TRBJ1-6; unclear D gene. In germline, CDR1 is ENHRY, CDR2 SYGVKD. The CDR3 consists of 15 residues. With 2 bases removed from V and 8 bases from J, the gap between germline ends came to 13 bases.